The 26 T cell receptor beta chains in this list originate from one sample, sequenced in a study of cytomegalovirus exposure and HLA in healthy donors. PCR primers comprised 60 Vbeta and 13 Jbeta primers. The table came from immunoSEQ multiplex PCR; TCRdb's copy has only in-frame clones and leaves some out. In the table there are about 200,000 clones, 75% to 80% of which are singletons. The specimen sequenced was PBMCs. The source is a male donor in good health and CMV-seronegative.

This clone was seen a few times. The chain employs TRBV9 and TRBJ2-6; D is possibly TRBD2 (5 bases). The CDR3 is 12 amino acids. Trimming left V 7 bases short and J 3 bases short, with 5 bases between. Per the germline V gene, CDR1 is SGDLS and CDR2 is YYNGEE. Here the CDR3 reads CASGGGANVLTF. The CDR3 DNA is TGTGCCAGCGGAGGTGGGGCCAACGTCCTGACTTTC.

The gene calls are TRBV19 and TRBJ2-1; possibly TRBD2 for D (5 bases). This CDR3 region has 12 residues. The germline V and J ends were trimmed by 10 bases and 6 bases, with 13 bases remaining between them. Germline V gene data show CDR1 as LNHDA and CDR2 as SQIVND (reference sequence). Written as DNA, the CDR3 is TGTGCCACCCAGAGGGATCGCAATGAGCAGTTCTTC. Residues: CATQRDRNEQFF.

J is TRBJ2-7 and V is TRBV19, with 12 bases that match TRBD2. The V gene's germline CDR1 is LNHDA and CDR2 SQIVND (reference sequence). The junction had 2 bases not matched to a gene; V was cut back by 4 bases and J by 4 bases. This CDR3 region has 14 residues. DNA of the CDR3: TGTGCCAGTAGTAGACTAGCGGGAGCTTACGAGCAGTACTTC. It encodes CASSRLAGAYEQYF.

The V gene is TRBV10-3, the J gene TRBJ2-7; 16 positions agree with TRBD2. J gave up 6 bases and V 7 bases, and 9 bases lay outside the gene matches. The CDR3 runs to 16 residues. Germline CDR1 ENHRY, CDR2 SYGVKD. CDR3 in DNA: TGTGCCATCAACCCGGGACTAGCGGGAGGGCCGGTCGAGCAGTACTTC. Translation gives CAINPGLAGGPVEQYF.

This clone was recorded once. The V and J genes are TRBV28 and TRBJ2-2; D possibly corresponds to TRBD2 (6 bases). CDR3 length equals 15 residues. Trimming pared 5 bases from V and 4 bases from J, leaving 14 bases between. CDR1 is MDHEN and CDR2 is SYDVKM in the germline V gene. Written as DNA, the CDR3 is TGTGCCAGCAGTGGGGAGGCCGGGGGCACCGGGGAGCTGTTTTTT. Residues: CASSGEAGGTGELFF. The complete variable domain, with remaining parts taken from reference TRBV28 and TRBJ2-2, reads DVKVTQSSRYLVKRTGEKVFLECVQDMDHENMFWYRQDPGLGLRLIYFSYDVKMKEKGDIPEGYSVSREKKERFSLILESASTNQTSMYLCASSGEAGGTGELFFGEGSRLTVL.

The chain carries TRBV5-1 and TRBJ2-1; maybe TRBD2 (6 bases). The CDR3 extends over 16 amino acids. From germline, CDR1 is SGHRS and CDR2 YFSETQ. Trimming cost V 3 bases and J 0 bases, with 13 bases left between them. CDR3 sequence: CASSSSEVSSYNEQFF. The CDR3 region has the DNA TGCGCCAGCAGCTCTAGCGAAGTGAGCTCCTACAATGAGCAGTTCTTC.

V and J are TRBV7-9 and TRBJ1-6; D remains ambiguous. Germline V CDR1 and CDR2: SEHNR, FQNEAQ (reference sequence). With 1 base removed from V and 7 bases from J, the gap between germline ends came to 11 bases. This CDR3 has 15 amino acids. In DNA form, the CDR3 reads TGTGCCAGCAGCTTAGTAGATCCCCTGAATTCACCCCTCCACTTT. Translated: CASSLVDPLNSPLHF.

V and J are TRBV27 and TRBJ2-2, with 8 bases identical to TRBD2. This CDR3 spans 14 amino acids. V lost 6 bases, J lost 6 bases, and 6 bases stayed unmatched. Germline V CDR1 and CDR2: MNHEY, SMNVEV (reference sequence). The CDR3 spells CASSSSGSAGELFF. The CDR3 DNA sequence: TGTGCCAGCAGCTCCAGCGGGAGTGCCGGGGAGCTGTTTTTT.

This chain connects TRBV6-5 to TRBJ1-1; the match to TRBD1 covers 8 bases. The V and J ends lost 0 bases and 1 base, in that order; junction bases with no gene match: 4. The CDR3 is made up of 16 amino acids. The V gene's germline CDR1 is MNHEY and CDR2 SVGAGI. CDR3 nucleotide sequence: TGTGCCAGCAGTTACTCTATCGGACAGGGGAACACTGAAGCTTTCTTT. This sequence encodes CASSYSIGQGNTEAFF.

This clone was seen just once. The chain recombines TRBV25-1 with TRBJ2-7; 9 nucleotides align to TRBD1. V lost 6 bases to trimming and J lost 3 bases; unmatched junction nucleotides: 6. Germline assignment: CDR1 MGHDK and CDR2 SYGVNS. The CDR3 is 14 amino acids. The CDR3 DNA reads TGTGCCAGCAGCCCGGGACAGGGAATCTACGAGCAGTACTTC. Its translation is CASSPGQGIYEQYF.

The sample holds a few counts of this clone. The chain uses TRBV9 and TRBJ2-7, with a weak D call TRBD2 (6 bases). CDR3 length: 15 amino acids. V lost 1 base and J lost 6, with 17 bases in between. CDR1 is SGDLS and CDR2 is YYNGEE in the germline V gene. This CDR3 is CASSVRSGPTGEQYF. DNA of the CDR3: TGTGCCAGCAGCGTAAGGAGCGGGCCTACAGGCGAGCAGTACTTC.

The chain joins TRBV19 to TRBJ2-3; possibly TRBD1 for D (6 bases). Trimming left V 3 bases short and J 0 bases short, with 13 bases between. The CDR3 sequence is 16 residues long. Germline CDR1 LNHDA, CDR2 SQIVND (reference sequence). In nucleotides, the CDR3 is TGTGCCAGTAGTATCCTACCCGGGACAAGCACAGATACGCAGTATTTT. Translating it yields CASSILPGTSTDTQYF.

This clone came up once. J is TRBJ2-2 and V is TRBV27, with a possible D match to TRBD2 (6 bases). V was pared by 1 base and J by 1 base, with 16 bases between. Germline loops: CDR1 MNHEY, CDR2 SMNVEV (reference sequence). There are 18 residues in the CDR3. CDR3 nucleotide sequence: TGTGCCAGCAGTTTATTCTCACGACTAGAAGGGAACACCGGGGAGCTGTTTTTT. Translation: CASSLFSRLEGNTGELFF.

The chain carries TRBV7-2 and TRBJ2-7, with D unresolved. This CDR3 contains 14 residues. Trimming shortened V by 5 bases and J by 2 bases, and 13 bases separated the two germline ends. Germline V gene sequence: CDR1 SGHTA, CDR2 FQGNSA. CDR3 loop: CASSGHGEPYEQYF. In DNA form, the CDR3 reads TGTGCCAGCAGCGGGCACGGCGAGCCCTACGAGCAGTACTTC.

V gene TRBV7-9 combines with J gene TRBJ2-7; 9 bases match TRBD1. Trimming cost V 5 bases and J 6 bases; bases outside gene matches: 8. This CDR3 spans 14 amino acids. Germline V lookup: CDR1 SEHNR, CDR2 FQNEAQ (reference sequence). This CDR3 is CASSVPGQGAEQYF. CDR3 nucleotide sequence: TGTGCCAGCAGCGTACCGGGACAGGGAGCCGAGCAGTACTTC.

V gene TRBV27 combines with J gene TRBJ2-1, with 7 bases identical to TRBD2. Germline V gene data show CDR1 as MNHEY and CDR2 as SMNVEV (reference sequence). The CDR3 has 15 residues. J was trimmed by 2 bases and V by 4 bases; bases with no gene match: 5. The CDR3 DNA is TGTGCCAGCAGTTCCCGAGCGGGACCCTACAATGAGCAGTTCTTC. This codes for CASSSRAGPYNEQFF.

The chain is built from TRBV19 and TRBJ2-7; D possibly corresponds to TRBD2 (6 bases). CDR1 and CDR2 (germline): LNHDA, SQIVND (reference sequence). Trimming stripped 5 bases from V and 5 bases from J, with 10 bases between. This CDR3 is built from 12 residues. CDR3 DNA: TGTGCCAGTAGTCCTCCGGGGGACGAGCAGTACTTC. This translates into CASSPPGDEQYF.

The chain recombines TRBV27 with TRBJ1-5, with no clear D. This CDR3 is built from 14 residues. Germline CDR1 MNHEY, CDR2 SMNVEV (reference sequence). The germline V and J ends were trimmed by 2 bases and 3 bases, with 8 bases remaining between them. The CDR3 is CASSLGQTNQPQHF. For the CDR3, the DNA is TGTGCCAGCAGTTTAGGGCAGACCAATCAGCCCCAGCATTTT.

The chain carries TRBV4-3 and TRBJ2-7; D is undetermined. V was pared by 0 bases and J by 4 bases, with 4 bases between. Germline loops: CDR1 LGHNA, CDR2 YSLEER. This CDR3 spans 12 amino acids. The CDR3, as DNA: TGCGCCAGCAGCCAAGATCGGTACGAGCAGTACTTC. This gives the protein CASSQDRYEQYF.

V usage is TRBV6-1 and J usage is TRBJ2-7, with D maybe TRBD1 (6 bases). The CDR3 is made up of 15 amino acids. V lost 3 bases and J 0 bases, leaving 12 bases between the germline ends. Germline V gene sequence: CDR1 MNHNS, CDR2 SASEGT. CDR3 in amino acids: CASSEGQGRSYEQYF. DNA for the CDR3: TGTGCCAGCAGTGAGGGTCAGGGGCGCTCCTACGAGCAGTACTTC.

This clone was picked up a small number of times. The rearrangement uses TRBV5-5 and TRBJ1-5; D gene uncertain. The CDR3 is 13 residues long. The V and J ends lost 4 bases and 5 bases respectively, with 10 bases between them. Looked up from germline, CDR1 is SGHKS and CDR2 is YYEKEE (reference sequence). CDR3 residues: CASSTYSDQPQHF. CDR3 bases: TGTGCCAGCAGCACTTACTCCGATCAGCCCCAGCATTTT.

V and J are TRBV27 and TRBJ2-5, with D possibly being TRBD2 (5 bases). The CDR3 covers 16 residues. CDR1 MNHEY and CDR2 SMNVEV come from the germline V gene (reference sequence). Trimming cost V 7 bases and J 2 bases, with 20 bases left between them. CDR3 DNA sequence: TGTGCCAGCAAGTATGGGGAATTACCGGGGCAAGAGACCCAGTACTTC. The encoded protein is CASKYGELPGQETQYF.

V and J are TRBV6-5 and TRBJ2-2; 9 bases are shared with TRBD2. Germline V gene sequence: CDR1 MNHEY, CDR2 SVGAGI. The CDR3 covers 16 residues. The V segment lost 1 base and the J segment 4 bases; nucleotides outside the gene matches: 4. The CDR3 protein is CASSYYLAGITGELFF. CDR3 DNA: TGTGCCAGCAGTTACTATCTAGCGGGAATCACCGGGGAGCTGTTTTTT.

CDR3 loop: CASSTHRDSQTNTDTQYF. CDR3 DNA sequence: TGTGCCAGCAGCACACACCGGGACAGCCAGACTAACACAGATACGCAGTATTTT. The chain links TRBV7-2 to TRBJ2-3; 7 bases map to TRBD1. Losses at the gene ends were 5 bases for V and 2 bases for J; bases not matched to a gene: 16. The CDR3 is made up of 18 amino acids. Per germline, CDR1 SGHTA and CDR2 FQGNSA.

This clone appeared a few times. The CDR3 loop reads CASRESRTGELFF. DNA for the CDR3: TGTGCCAGCAGGGAGTCGAGGACCGGGGAGCTGTTTTTT. This chain uses TRBV7-2 with TRBJ2-2, with D unresolved. Germline V gene lookup returns CDR1 SGHTA and CDR2 FQGNSA. V was pared by 6 bases and J by 5 bases, with 10 bases between. The CDR3 consists of 13 residues.

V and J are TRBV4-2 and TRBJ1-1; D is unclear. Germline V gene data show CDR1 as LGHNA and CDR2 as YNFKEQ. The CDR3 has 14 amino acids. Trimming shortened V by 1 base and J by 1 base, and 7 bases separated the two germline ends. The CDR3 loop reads CASSQGGGNTEAFF. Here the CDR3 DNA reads TGTGCCAGCAGCCAAGGAGGAGGGAACACTGAAGCTTTCTTT.